This T cell receptor beta chain was recovered during a study of cytomegalovirus exposure and HLA in healthy donors. This clone was observed a handful of times. Its antigen is unidentified. The same CDR3 arises from other DNA sequences in this sample as well. Broader study findings: What TCR beta sequences reportedly achieved was accurate prediction of HLA-A and HLA-B alleles in most subjects. Using a false discovery rate of 0.05, a later analysis showed that 16,951 TCR beta sequences were associated with HLA alleles.

The CDR3 spans 14 residues. Germline CDR1 reads SNHLY; CDR2 reads FYNNEI. The V gene end was trimmed by 6 bases and the J gene end by 4 bases; junction bases not matched to a gene: 5. 60 Vbeta and 13 Jbeta primers were used in PCR. Sequencing was performed with immunoSEQ multiplex PCR; in TCRdb, only in-frame clones are kept and a portion is missing. The repertoire has around 150,000 clones, about 72% of them found once; the top ten carry roughly 2%. The V call is TRBV2, the J call TRBJ2-1; TRBD2 matches at 8 bases. This receptor was taken from a man aged 40-55 years in good health and CMV-seronegative. Sequenced input: PBMCs. The CDR3 protein is CASSGTSGYNEQFF. CDR3 nucleotide sequence: TGTGCCAGCAGCGGAACTAGCGGTTACAATGAGCAGTTCTTC.